This T cell receptor (beta chain) came from a study of T cells in Graves' hyperthyroidism and ophthalmopathy. Overall study context: Staff took peripheral blood when the initial diagnosis was made, before any treatment began.

The CDR3 regions of TCR beta were amplified from RNA transcripts. First-round RT-PCR with HTBI primers amplified the TCR CDR3 region. A single record per CDR3 protein comes from TCRdb applying MiXCR to the multiplex PCR reads. The sample contains 550,000 to 850,000 distinct CDR3 sequences, about 17% of which appear only once. The germline CDR1 and CDR2 sequences are SGHTA and FQGTGA. The junction had 14 bases not matched to a gene; V was cut back by 6 bases and J by 5 bases. The CDR3 is 16 amino acids. This clonotype was seen repeatedly, ten times or more. Newly diagnosed patients aged 18 to 65 had hyperthyroidism of under 2 months' duration.

This receptor was obtained from a woman between 50 and 59 years old with Graves' hyperthyroidism that later progressed to Graves' ophthalmopathy. The sequenced material came from blood. The chain uses TRBV7-3 and TRBJ2-7, with 9 bases fitting TRBD2. CDR3: CASSPQPAGGPNEQYF. As DNA, the CDR3 is TGTGCCAGCAGTCCCCAACCGGCGGGGGGGCCCAACGAGCAGTACTTC.